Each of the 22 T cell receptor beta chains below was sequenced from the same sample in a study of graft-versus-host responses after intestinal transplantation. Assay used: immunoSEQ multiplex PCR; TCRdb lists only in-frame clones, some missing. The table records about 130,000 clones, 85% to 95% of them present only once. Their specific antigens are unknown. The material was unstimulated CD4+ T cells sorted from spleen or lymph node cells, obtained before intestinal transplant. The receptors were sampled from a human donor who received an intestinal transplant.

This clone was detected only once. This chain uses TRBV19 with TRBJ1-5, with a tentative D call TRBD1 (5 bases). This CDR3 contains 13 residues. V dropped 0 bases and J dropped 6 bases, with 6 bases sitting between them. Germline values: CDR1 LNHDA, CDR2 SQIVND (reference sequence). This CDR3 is CASSIEGGQPQHF. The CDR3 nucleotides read TGTGCCAGTAGTATAGAGGGGGGTCAGCCCCAGCATTTT.

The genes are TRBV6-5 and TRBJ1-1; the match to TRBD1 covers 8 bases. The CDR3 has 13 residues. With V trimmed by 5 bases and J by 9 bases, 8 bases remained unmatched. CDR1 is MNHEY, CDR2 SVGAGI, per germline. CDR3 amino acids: CASSPRQGWKAFF. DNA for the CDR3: TGTGCCAGCAGTCCGAGACAGGGGTGGAAAGCTTTCTTT.

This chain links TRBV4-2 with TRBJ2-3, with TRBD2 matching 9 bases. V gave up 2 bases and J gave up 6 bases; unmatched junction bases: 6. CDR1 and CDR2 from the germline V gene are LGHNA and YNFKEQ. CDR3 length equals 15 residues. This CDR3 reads CASSQPGLAGDTQYF. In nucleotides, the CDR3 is TGTGCCAGCAGCCAACCGGGACTAGCAGGGGATACGCAGTATTTT.

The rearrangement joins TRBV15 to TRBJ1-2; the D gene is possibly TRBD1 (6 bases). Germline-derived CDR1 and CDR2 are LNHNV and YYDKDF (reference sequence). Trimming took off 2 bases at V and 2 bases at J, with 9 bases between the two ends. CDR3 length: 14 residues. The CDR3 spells CATSRLDRNYGYTF. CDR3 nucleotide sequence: TGTGCCACCAGCAGACTCGACAGGAACTATGGCTACACCTTC.

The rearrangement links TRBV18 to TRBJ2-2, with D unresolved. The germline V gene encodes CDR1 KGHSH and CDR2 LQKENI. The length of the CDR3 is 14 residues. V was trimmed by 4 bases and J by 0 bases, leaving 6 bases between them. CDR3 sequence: CASSQRTNTGELFF. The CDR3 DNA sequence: TGTGCCAGCTCACAAAGGACGAACACCGGGGAGCTGTTTTTT.

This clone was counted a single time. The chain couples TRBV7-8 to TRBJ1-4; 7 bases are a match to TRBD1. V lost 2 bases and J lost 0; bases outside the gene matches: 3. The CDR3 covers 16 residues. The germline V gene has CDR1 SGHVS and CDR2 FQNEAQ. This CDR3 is CASSLNRGATNEKLFF. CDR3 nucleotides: TGTGCCAGCAGCTTAAACAGGGGTGCAACTAATGAAAAACTGTTTTTT.

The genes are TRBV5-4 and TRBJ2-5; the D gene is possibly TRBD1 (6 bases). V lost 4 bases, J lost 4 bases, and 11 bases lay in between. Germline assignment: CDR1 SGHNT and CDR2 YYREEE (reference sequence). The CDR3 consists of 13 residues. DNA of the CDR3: TGTGCCAGCAGCCCAGGGGTTGTAGAGACCCAGTACTTC. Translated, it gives CASSPGVVETQYF.

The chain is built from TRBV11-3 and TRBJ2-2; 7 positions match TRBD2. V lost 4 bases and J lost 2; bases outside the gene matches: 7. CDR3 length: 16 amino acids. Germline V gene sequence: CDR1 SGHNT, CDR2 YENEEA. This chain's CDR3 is CASSSKVAGNTGELFF. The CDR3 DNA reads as TGTGCCAGCAGCTCCAAGGTAGCGGGTAACACCGGGGAGCTGTTTTTT.

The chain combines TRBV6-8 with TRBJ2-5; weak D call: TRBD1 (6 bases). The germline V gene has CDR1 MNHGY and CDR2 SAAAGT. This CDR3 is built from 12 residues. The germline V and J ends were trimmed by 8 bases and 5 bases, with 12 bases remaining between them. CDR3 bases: TGTGCCAGCCGGGACACGGGCGAGACCCAGTACTTC. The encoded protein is CASRDTGETQYF.

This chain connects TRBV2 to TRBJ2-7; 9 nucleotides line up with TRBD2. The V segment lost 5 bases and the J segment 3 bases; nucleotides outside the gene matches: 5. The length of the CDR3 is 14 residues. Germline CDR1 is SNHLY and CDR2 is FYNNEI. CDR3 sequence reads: CASSRLADNYEQYF. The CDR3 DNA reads TGTGCCAGCAGTAGACTAGCGGACAACTACGAGCAGTACTTC.

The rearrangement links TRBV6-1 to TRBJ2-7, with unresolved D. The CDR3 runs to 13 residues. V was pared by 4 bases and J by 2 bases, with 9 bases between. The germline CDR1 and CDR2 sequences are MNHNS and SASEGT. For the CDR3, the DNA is TGTGCCAGCAGTGCCGCCAGGACCTACGAGCAGTACTTC. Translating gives CASSAARTYEQYF.

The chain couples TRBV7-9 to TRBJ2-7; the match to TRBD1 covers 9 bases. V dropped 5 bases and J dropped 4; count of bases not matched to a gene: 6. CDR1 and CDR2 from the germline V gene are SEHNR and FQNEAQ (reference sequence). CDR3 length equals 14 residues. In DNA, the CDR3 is TGTGCCAGCAGCACCGGGACAGGGAGGTACGAGCAGTACTTC. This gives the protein CASSTGTGRYEQYF.

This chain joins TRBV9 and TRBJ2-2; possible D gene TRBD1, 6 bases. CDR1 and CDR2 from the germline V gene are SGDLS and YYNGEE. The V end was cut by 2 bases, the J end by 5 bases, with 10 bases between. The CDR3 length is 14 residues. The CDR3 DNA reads TGTGCCAGCAGCGTGAGGACAGAGACCGGGGAGCTGTTTTTT. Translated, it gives CASSVRTETGELFF.

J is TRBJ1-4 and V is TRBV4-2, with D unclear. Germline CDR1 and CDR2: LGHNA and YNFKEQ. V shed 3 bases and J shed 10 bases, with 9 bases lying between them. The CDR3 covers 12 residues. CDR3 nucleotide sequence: TGTGCCAGCAGCCAGCGTGACCTAAAACTGTTTTTT. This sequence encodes CASSQRDLKLFF.

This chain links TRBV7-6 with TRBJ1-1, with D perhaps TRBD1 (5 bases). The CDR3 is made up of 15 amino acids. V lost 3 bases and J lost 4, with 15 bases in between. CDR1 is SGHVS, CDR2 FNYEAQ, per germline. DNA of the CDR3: TGTGCCAGCAGCTTTCTCGGCGGGGGGGTCACTGAAGCTTTCTTT. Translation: CASSFLGGGVTEAFF.

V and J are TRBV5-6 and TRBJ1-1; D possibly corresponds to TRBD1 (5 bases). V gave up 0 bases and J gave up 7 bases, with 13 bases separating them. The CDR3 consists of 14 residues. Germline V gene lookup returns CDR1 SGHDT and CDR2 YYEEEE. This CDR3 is CASSLGAGLYEAFF. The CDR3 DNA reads TGTGCCAGCAGCTTGGGGGCAGGGTTGTATGAAGCTTTCTTT.

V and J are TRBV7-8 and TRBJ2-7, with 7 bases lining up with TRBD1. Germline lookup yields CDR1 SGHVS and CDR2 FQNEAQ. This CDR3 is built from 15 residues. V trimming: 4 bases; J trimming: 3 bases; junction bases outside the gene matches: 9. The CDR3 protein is CASSSRRGGGYEQYF. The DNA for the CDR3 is TGTGCCAGCAGCTCCCGCCGAGGGGGCGGCTACGAGCAGTACTTC.

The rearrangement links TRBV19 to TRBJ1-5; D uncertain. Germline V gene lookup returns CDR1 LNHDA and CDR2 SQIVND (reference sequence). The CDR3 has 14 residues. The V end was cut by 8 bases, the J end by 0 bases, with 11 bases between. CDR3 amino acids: CASADGYSNQPQHF. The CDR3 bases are TGTGCCAGTGCAGACGGATATAGCAATCAGCCCCAGCATTTT. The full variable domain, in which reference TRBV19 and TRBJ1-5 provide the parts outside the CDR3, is DGGITQSPKYLFRKEGQNVTLSCEQNLNHDAMYWYRQDPGQGLRLIYYSQIVNDFQKGDIAEGYSVSREKKESFPLTVTSAQKNPTAFYLCASADGYSNQPQHFGDGTRLSIL.

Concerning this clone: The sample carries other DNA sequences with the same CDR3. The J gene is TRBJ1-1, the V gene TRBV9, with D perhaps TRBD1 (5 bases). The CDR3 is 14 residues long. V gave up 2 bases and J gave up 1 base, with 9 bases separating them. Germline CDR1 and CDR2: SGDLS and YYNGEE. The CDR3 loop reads CASSVGPGNTEAFF. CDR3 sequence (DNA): TGTGCCAGCAGCGTGGGACCGGGGAACACTGAAGCTTTCTTT.

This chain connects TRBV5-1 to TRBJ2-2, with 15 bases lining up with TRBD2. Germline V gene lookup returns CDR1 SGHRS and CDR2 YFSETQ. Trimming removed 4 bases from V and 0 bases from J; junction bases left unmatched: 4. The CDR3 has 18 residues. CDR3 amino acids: CASSAGLAGGPNTGELFF. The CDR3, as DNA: TGCGCCAGCAGCGCGGGACTAGCGGGGGGCCCGAACACCGGGGAGCTGTTTTTT.

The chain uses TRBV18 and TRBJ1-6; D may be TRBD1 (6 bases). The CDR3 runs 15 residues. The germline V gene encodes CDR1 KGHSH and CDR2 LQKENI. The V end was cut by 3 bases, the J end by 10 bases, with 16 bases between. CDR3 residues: CASSPGEAGVSPLHF. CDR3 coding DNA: TGTGCCAGCTCACCGGGTGAGGCAGGGGTATCACCCCTCCACTTT.

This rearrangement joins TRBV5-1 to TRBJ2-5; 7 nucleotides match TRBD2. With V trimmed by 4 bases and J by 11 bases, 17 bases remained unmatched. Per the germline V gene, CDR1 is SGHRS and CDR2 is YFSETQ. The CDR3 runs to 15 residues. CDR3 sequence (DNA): TGCGCCAGCAGCCCAACCGGGACTATGGTTGGTGAGCAGTACTTC. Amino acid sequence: CASSPTGTMVGEQYF.